This is a list of T cell receptor beta chains from one sample in a study of T cell repertoires in cytomegalovirus infection. TCRdb passed the reads through MiXCR, listing each CDR3 protein once. The sample includes about 250,000 distinct CDR3 sequences, approximately 17% seen only once; the top ten take about half. Specimen: CD8+ T cells from PBMCs. These receptors were obtained from a human donor in good health (CMV status not recorded). Some clones in this sample may be carry-over from other donors' samples. The conserved cysteine and the conserved F or W are not part of the CDR3 here. Clone size, where shown, is once, few, many, or a class for clones that have expanded.

j_gene: TRBJ1-1; v_gene: TRBV7-9; abundance: many; CDR3aa: ASSSILQGANTEAF
j_gene: TRBJ1-5; v_gene: TRBV7-9; abundance: many; CDR3aa: ASSLHSNQPQH
j_gene: TRBJ1-1; v_gene: TRBV20-1; abundance: NA; CDR3aa: SAKNRGLGTEAF
j_gene: TRBJ2-5; v_gene: TRBV20-1; abundance: NA; CDR3aa: SAKLADETQY
j_gene: TRBJ2-3; v_gene: TRBV12-3/TRBV12-4; abundance: many; CDR3aa: ASNSDFFTDTQY
j_gene: TRBJ2-7; v_gene: TRBV7-6; abundance: few; CDR3aa: ASSQGGASYYEQY
j_gene: TRBJ1-1; v_gene: TRBV6-2/TRBV6-3; abundance: many; CDR3aa: ASSFNPNTEAF
j_gene: TRBJ1-1; v_gene: TRBV6-5; abundance: NA; CDR3aa: ASSYWGEAEAF
j_gene: TRBJ2-7; v_gene: TRBV27; abundance: NA; CDR3aa: ASSAPGVEQY
j_gene: TRBJ2-2; v_gene: TRBV7-9; abundance: NA; CDR3aa: ASSRGIRGLGELF
j_gene: TRBJ1-2; v_gene: TRBV7-4; abundance: few; CDR3aa: ASSLVSGRGHGYT
j_gene: TRBJ1-5; v_gene: TRBV7-2; abundance: NA; CDR3aa: ASSLEGGPQH
j_gene: TRBJ2-6; v_gene: TRBV7-2; abundance: many; CDR3aa: ASSDRDSAFAGANVLT
j_gene: TRBJ2-1; v_gene: TRBV2; abundance: NA; CDR3aa: ASSEVTGPSPYNEQF
j_gene: TRBJ2-5; v_gene: TRBV7-6; abundance: NA; CDR3aa: ASSLGAAGETQY
j_gene: TRBJ2-7; v_gene: TRBV28; abundance: NA; CDR3aa: ASSFAPGLGYEQY
j_gene: TRBJ2-1; v_gene: TRBV7-2; abundance: many; CDR3aa: ASSSASGGGYEQF
j_gene: TRBJ2-5; v_gene: TRBV12-5; abundance: NA; CDR3aa: ASGFHLEAGGQETQY
j_gene: TRBJ2-7; v_gene: TRBV7-9; abundance: many; CDR3aa: ASSSNPGLAMDEQY
j_gene: TRBJ2-1; v_gene: TRBV5-6; abundance: many; CDR3aa: ASSYIKGGGNEQF
j_gene: TRBJ2-7; v_gene: TRBV6-5; abundance: NA; CDR3aa: ASSYNRDDYEQY
j_gene: TRBJ1-4; v_gene: TRBV7-2; abundance: many; CDR3aa: ASRPTGAEEKLF
j_gene: TRBJ2-5; v_gene: TRBV7-2; abundance: many; CDR3aa: ASSSPPPGRQETQY
j_gene: TRBJ2-7; v_gene: TRBV7-9; abundance: NA; CDR3aa: ASSYLGVLPQPSYEQY
j_gene: TRBJ2-7; v_gene: TRBV29-1; abundance: NA; CDR3aa: SVEVGSSSYEQY
j_gene: TRBJ2-3; v_gene: TRBV24-1; abundance: few; CDR3aa: ATSADSVDTDTQY
j_gene: TRBJ2-5; v_gene: TRBV5-1; abundance: NA; CDR3aa: ASSSGQANQETQY
j_gene: TRBJ2-1; v_gene: TRBV28; abundance: many; CDR3aa: ASSLRASGEYNEQF
j_gene: TRBJ1-6; v_gene: TRBV7-9; abundance: few; CDR3aa: ASSSPGIAGSPLH
j_gene: TRBJ1-5; v_gene: TRBV7-2; abundance: many; CDR3aa: ASSWDSSNQPQH
j_gene: TRBJ1-6; v_gene: TRBV4-1; abundance: few; CDR3aa: ASSHQEGYYNSPLH
j_gene: TRBJ2-6; v_gene: TRBV6-4; abundance: many; CDR3aa: ASSVRSSGANVLT
j_gene: TRBJ2-7; v_gene: TRBV5-6; abundance: NA; CDR3aa: ASSIDPYEQY
j_gene: TRBJ1-2; v_gene: TRBV7-9; abundance: NA; CDR3aa: ASSDRDTANYGYT
j_gene: TRBJ2-1; v_gene: TRBV4-1; abundance: few; CDR3aa: ASSQDSGVEQF
j_gene: TRBJ2-1; v_gene: TRBV27; abundance: few; CDR3aa: ASSSTYNEQF
j_gene: TRBJ2-1; v_gene: TRBV28; abundance: few; CDR3aa: ASSLLPPGVAYNEQF
j_gene: TRBJ1-1; v_gene: TRBV12-5; abundance: many; CDR3aa: ASGYSKMNTEAF
j_gene: TRBJ2-7; v_gene: TRBV28; abundance: many; CDR3aa: ASSPPSGTDTYEQY
j_gene: TRBJ1-3; v_gene: TRBV7-6; abundance: NA; CDR3aa: ASSSGQTSGNTIY
j_gene: TRBJ2-7; v_gene: TRBV7-2; abundance: many; CDR3aa: ASVSYYEQY
j_gene: TRBJ2-5; v_gene: TRBV10-3; abundance: many; CDR3aa: AISESGATDGETQY
j_gene: TRBJ1-1; v_gene: TRBV25-1; abundance: NA; CDR3aa: ASSESQNYENTEAF
j_gene: TRBJ2-3; v_gene: TRBV5-6; abundance: few; CDR3aa: ASSLDPGGWADTQY
j_gene: TRBJ2-7; v_gene: TRBV7-2; abundance: many; CDR3aa: ASSLRPRPSSYEQY
j_gene: TRBJ1-1; v_gene: TRBV9; abundance: few; CDR3aa: ASSVVGLMNTEAF
j_gene: TRBJ2-5; v_gene: TRBV7-9; abundance: many; CDR3aa: ASSFLSETQY
j_gene: TRBJ2-7; v_gene: TRBV28; abundance: many; CDR3aa: ASSETGFYEQY
j_gene: TRBJ2-5; v_gene: TRBV4-2; abundance: NA; CDR3aa: ASSQGPSLQETQY
j_gene: TRBJ2-1; v_gene: TRBV7-2; abundance: many; CDR3aa: ASSSLVNEQF
j_gene: TRBJ2-7; v_gene: TRBV11-2; abundance: NA; CDR3aa: ASSLVGGGDEQY
j_gene: TRBJ1-1; v_gene: TRBV25-1; abundance: few; CDR3aa: ASRGYISDRGRIEAF